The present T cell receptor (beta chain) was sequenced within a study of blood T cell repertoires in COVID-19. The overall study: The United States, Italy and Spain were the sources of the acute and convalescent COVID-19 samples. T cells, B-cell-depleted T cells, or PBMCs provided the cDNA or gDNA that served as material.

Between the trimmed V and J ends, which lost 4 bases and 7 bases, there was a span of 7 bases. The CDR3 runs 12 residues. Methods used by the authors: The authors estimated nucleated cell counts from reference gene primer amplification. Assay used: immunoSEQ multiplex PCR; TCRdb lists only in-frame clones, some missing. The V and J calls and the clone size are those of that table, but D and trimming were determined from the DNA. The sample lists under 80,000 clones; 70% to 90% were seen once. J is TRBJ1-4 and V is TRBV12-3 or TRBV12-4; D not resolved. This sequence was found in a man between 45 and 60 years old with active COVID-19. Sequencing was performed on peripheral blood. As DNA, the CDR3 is TGTGCCAGCAGTTGGACTGCTGAAAAACTGTTTTTT. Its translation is CASSWTAEKLFF.